This T cell receptor beta chain derives from a study of cytomegalovirus exposure and HLA in healthy donors. Findings of the study overall: As was reported, the HLA-A and HLA-B alleles of most subjects were accurately predicted from TCR beta sequences. Roughly uniform depth of sequencing across donors was assumed in presence/absence analyses.

The primer mix had 60 Vbeta and 13 Jbeta primers. The table came from immunoSEQ multiplex PCR; TCRdb's copy has only in-frame clones and leaves some out. The sample lists fewer than 200,000 clones; 75% to 85% were seen once. The germline V gene encodes CDR1 PRHDT and CDR2 FYEKMQ (reference sequence). The CDR3 is 12 amino acids. V lost 5 bases to trimming and J lost 5 bases, with 8 bases between them. A note on this clone: Its target is not known.

The specimen was PBMCs. The receptor's source is a woman younger than 45 in good health and CMV-seronegative. The chain joins TRBV13 to TRBJ2-3; D unclear. The CDR3 loop is CASSPSGDTQYF. The CDR3 region has the DNA TGTGCCAGCAGCCCCTCGGGAGATACGCAGTATTTT.